Presented here are 4 T cell receptor beta chains from one specimen sequenced in a study of blood T cell repertoires in COVID-19. TCRdb's table, derived via immunoSEQ multiplex PCR, lists solely in-frame clones and lacks some. The profile shows about 380,000 clones, about 90% of them singletons. The sample was peripheral blood. These receptors all stem from a man aged 35 to 55 with acute or convalescent COVID-19.

The rearrangement joins TRBV9 to TRBJ2-7; 11 bases are shared with TRBD2. The CDR3 sequence is 15 residues long. Germline CDR1 reads SGDLS; CDR2 reads YYNGEE. V lost 3 bases and J lost 2; bases outside the gene matches: 4. This chain's CDR3 is CASSGGTSGTYEQYF. The CDR3 DNA is TGTGCCAGCAGCGGGGGGACTAGCGGAACCTACGAGCAGTACTTC.

This clone was observed once. The chain carries TRBV7-2 and TRBJ2-5; a possible D gene is TRBD2 (6 bases). Trimming left V 5 bases short and J 5 bases short, with 18 bases between. CDR3 length: 15 residues. CDR1 is SGHTA, CDR2 FQGNSA, per germline. This CDR3 is CASSPRPRGYETQYF. The CDR3 bases are TGTGCCAGCAGCCCTAGACCCCGGGGGTATGAGACCCAGTACTTC.

V is TRBV10-3 and J is TRBJ2-2; 7 bases align to TRBD2. After removal of 7 bases from V and 0 bases from J, the junction contained 5 bases not matched to a gene. CDR1 is ENHRY, CDR2 SYGVKD, per germline. This CDR3 is built from 15 residues. The CDR3 sequence is CAINRGVPNTGELFF. CDR3 nucleotides: TGTGCCATCAATCGGGGGGTCCCGAACACCGGGGAGCTGTTTTTT.

The genes are TRBV2 and TRBJ1-1; tentatively, D is TRBD1 (5 bases). CDR3 size: 12 residues. The ends were cut back, 4 bases at V and 2 bases at J, with 5 bases in the middle. Germline V CDR1 and CDR2: SNHLY, FYNNEI. The CDR3 nucleotides read TGTGCCAGCAGTGGGACAAACACTGAAGCTTTCTTT. Its protein is CASSGTNTEAFF.